This TCR beta chain is drawn from a study of T cells expressing NK-cell markers. Using the 5' RACE reads, TCRdb records one entry per CDR3 protein without DNA. The table gives some 460,000 distinct CDR3 sequences; the top ten clones make up almost 1.5% of it. This CDR3 contains 13 residues. Germline V CDR1 and CDR2: SGDLS, YYNGEE. Study-wide findings and caveats: Of the CD8+ T cell pool in about 6 donors, roughly 1.0-7.5% was accounted for by dominant NKG2C+ clonotypes.

Details on this clonotype: The antigen remains undetermined.

This chain joins TRBV9 and TRBJ1-2. The sequencing input was blood T cells: a sorted CD56 or NKG2C T cell subset, CD4+ or CD8+ T cells, or bulk PBMC T cells (not recorded which). The source is a woman aged 50 to 60 in good health. This CDR3 is CASSVALQRGYTF.